This T cell receptor beta chain was recorded in a study of T cells in Graves' hyperthyroidism and ophthalmopathy. Whole-study results and caveats: Ophthalmopathy onset followed model prediction by a median approximately 6.2 months.

With 5 bases removed from V and 2 bases from J, the gap between germline ends came to 20 bases. CDR1 is SGHTA and CDR2 is FQGNSA in the germline V gene. The CDR3 length is 17 residues. Researchers took RNA transcripts and amplified the TCR beta CDR3 regions from them. First-round RT-PCR targeting the TCR CDR3 was performed with the HTBI primer set. TCRdb used MiXCR to reprocess the multiplex PCR reads, holding one entry per CDR3 protein. The profile shows under 350,000 distinct CDR3 sequences, around 15% of them singletons. About this clonotype itself: Its target is unknown.

This sequence originates from a woman aged 60-75 years with Graves' ophthalmopathy. The chain has TRBV7-2 and TRBJ2-3; D gene ambiguous. Sequencing input: blood. CDR3 bases: TGTGCCAGCAGCCAAGATCCCGGGCCCCGCGACACAGATACGCAGTATTTT. As protein: CASSQDPGPRDTDTQYF.